This TCR beta chain was obtained from a study of shared clonotypes between healthy human individuals. Study conclusions and caveats: Among donors, clonotype sharing was expected to be affected by sequencing depth. Clonotypes that were shared across a handful of donors made up around 5% of naive CD4 clonotypes.

Sequencing used immunoSEQ multiplex PCR; TCRdb keeps in-frame clones, though not all of them. Among under 2.5 million clones listed, roughly 92% were seen once. CDR3 length: 13 residues. Germline V gene data show CDR1 as MNHEY and CDR2 as SMNVEV (reference sequence). V was trimmed by 4 bases and J by 4 bases, leaving 8 bases between them. This clone was detected once. Antigen specificity is unknown. Material for sequencing was naive CD4+ T cells from PBMCs. Subset: CD45RA+ positively selected. The receptor was derived from a man younger than 35 in good health. Some clones in this sample may be carry-over from other donors' samples. V and J are TRBV27 and TRBJ2-1, with unresolved D. The CDR3 reads CASSSKRYNEQFF. CDR3 DNA: TGTGCCAGCAGTTCGAAACGATACAATGAGCAGTTCTTC.